The TCR beta chain described here comes from a study of blood T cell repertoires in COVID-19. This clone showed up just a few times. In germline, CDR1 is SNHLY, CDR2 FYNNEI. This CDR3 has 18 residues. V gave up 7 bases and J gave up 3 bases, with 27 bases separating them. Sequencing used immunoSEQ multiplex PCR; TCRdb keeps in-frame clones, though not all of them. The data show roughly 320,000 clones, with more than 75% seen just once and around 4.6% held by the top ten. Assignments of participants to cohorts depended upon their own reported clinical history. The TCR sequence derives from a man in his thirties or forties who had recovered from COVID-19. This chain uses TRBV2 with TRBJ1-1, with D possibly being TRBD1 (5 bases). The source material was PBMCs or T cells enriched from blood (not recorded which). CDR3 nucleotides: TGTGCCAGCAACCCCTGGGGTCGTGGGGGAGGGAAGGACACTGAAGCTTTCTTT. Protein: CASNPWGRGGGKDTEAFF.